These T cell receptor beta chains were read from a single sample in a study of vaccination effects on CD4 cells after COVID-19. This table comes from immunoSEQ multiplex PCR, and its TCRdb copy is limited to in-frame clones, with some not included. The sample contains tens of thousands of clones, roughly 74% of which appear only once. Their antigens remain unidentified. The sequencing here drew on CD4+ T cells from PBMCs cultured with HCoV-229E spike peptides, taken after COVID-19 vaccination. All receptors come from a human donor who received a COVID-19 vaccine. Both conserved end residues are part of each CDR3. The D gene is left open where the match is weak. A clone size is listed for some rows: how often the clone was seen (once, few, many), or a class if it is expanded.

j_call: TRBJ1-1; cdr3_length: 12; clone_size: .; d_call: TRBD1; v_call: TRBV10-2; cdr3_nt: TGCGCCAGCAGTAACAGGGGGACTGAAGCTTTCTTT; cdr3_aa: CASSNRGTEAFF
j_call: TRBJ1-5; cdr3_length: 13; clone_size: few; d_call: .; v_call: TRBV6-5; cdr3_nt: TGTGCCAGCAGTTACTTTCGCGGTCAGCCCCAGCATTTT; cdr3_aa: CASSYFRGQPQHF
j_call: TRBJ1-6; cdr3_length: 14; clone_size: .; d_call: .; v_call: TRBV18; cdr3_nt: TGTGCCAGCTCATCCTCTACAGGGTATTCACCCCTCCACTTT; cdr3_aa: CASSSSTGYSPLHF
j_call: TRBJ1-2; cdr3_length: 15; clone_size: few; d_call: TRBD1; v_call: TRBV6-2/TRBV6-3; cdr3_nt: TGTGCCAGCAGTTACTCTGGACAGGGGAACTATGGCTACACCTTC; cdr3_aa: CASSYSGQGNYGYTF
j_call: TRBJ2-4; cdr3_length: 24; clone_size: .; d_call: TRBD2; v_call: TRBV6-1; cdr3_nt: TGTGCCAGCAGTGAACACCTTCTAGCGGGGGGGCCTCAAAGTTATCCTGCGGCCAAAAACATTCAGTACTTC; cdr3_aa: CASSEHLLAGGPQSYPAAKNIQYF
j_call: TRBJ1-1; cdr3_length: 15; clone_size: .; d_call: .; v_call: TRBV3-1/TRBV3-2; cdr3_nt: TGTGCCAGCAGCCAAGCAGGGAGAGGTAACACTGAAGCTTTCTTT; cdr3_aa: CASSQAGRGNTEAFF
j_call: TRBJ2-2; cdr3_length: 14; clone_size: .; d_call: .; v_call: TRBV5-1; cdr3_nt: TGCGCCAGTGAACCGGGAGGGGGCTCCGGGGAGCTGTTTTTT; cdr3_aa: CASEPGGGSGELFF
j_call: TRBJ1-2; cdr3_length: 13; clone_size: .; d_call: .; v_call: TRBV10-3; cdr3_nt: TGTGCCATCAGTGAGTCGAATCTGGCCGGCTACACCTTC; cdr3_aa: CAISESNLAGYTF
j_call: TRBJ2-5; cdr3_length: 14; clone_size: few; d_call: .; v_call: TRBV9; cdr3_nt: TGTGCCAGCAGCGTAGAAGCGGGCCAAGAGACCCAGTACTTC; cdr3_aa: CASSVEAGQETQYF
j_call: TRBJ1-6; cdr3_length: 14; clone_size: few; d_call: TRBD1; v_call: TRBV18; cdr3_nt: TGTGCCAGCTCACGGGGACAGATCGATTCACCCCTCCACTTT; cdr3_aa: CASSRGQIDSPLHF
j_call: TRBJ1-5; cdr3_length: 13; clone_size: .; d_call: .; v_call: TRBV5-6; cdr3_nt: TGTGCCAGCAGTCAGGATCCCAATCAGCCCCAGCATTTT; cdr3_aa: CASSQDPNQPQHF